This T cell receptor (beta chain) was captured in a study of T cell clonality in common variable immunodeficiency. Overall study results and limits: Reportedly, TCR beta sequences from common variable immunodeficiency showed fewer deletions and N-nucleotide insertions. What drives increased CVID clonality needs T cell subpopulation sequencing.

The assay was immunoSEQ multiplex PCR, and TCRdb's table has in-frame clones only and misses some. The sample presents roughly 25,000 clones, none singletons. Germline-derived CDR1 and CDR2 are SGHTA and FQGNSA. The V and J ends lost 4 bases and 3 bases, in that order; junction bases with no gene match: 3. The CDR3 consists of 14 residues. This clone was seen many times. What it binds is unknown. Sequencing ends 3 residues short of the CDR3 end; the germline J gene provides the rest. Patients had low serum IgG, IgA and/or IgM and specific antibody deficiency. The material sequenced was peripheral blood mononuclear cells. This sequence originates from a human donor with common variable immunodeficiency. The chain uses TRBV7-2 and TRBJ2-7; 10 bases fit TRBD2. The CDR3 DNA, read in part, is TGTGCCAGCAGCTCTAGCGGGAGTTTCTACGAG. It codes for CASSSSGSFYE. The whole CDR3 reads CASSSSGSFYEQYF.